The sequence of this T cell receptor (beta chain) was determined in a study of blood T cell repertoires in COVID-19. On the study more broadly: PBMCs, B-cell-depleted T cells, or T cells were the source of the cDNA or gDNA that made up the material.

This clone was seen once. CDR3 length: 16 residues. The V gene's germline CDR1 is KGHSH and CDR2 LQKENI. V dropped 1 base and J dropped 4; count of bases not matched to a gene: 3. Participants had their cohort set by participant-reported clinical history. Cohort 3 recovered donors had two negative PCRs, clearance, or symptom resolution. Per the authors' pipeline: Reference gene primer amplification gave nucleated cell count estimates. The table came from immunoSEQ multiplex PCR; TCRdb's copy has only in-frame clones and leaves some out. Clone size and V and J calls were adopted from that table, with D and trimming inferred from the DNA. The top ten clones hold roughly a tenth of a sample with about 310,000 clones, roughly 86% of them seen once.

Sequenced material: PBMCs or T cells enriched from blood (not recorded which). The clonotype comes from a woman aged 30 to 39 who had recovered from COVID-19. This chain connects TRBV18 to TRBJ2-1, with TRBD2 matching over 11 bases. Here the CDR3 reads CASSPQGLAVYNEQFF. CDR3 nucleotide sequence: TGTGCCAGCTCACCACAGGGACTAGCGGTATACAATGAGCAGTTCTTC.